These 7 T cell receptor beta chains share one sample of origin, sequenced in a study of blood T cell repertoires in COVID-19. Sequencing was performed with immunoSEQ multiplex PCR; in TCRdb, only in-frame clones are kept and a portion is missing. Here the sample spans about 90,000 clones, more than 70% being singletons. Sequencing input: peripheral blood. These receptors were obtained from a man in his forties or fifties with COVID-19, enrolled during active disease.

V usage is TRBV10-3 and J usage is TRBJ2-3; the D gene is possibly TRBD1 (5 bases). The CDR3 has 13 amino acids. The germline CDR1 and CDR2 sequences are ENHRY and SYGVKD. The germline V and J ends were trimmed by 2 bases and 5 bases, with 8 bases remaining between them. CDR3 sequence: CAISEGAIDTQYF. For the CDR3, the DNA is TGTGCCATCAGTGAGGGGGCCATAGATACGCAGTATTTT.

Only one count was recorded for this clone. The chain is built from TRBV15 and TRBJ1-5, with TRBD1 matching over 9 bases. CDR1 is LNHNV and CDR2 is YYDKDF in the germline V gene (reference sequence). The CDR3 runs 19 residues. Trimming removed 3 bases from V and 2 bases from J; junction bases left unmatched: 14. This CDR3 is CATSSSAGQGGLRNQPQHF. For the CDR3, the DNA is TGTGCCACCAGCAGTTCGGCGGGACAGGGAGGACTTCGCAATCAGCCCCAGCATTTT. Complete variable domain (other parts from reference TRBV15 and TRBJ1-5): DAMVIQNPRYQVTQFGKPVTLSCSQTLNHNVMYWYQQKSSQAPKLLFHYYDKDFNNEADTPDNFQSRRPNTSFCFLDIRSPGLGDTAMYLCATSSSAGQGGLRNQPQHFGDGTRLSIL.

The rearrangement joins TRBV18 to TRBJ1-4; D not resolved. The V and J ends lost 3 bases and 8 bases respectively, with 16 bases between them. CDR1 is KGHSH and CDR2 is LQKENI in the germline V gene. CDR3 length equals 15 residues. The CDR3 DNA sequence: TGTGCCAGCTCACCTGACGGAGGAAATGGGGAAAAACTGTTTTTT. It is translated as CASSPDGGNGEKLFF.

This chain links TRBV10-1 with TRBJ2-2, with 8 bases identical to TRBD1. V was pared by 0 bases and J by 5 bases, with 8 bases of the junction left unmatched. CDR3 length: 17 amino acids. CDR1 WNHNN and CDR2 SYGVQD come from the germline V gene (reference sequence). DNA for the CDR3: TGCGCCAGCAGTGAGTCAATGGGGACAGGACAGACCGGGGAGCTGTTTTTT. Encoded protein: CASSESMGTGQTGELFF.

CDR3 protein: CASSTDRNNQPQHF. Here the CDR3 DNA reads TGTGCCAGCAGCACCGACAGGAACAATCAGCCCCAGCATTTT. The V call is TRBV7-8, the J call TRBJ1-5, with D possibly matching TRBD1 (6 bases). The CDR3 spans 14 residues. CDR1 and CDR2 (germline): SGHVS, FQNEAQ. The V end lost 5 bases, the J end lost 3 bases, and 11 bases lay between the germline ends.

This clone is a singleton in its sample. This sequence joins TRBV7-9 and TRBJ1-6; D is ambiguous. The ends were cut back, 1 base at V and 3 bases at J, with 10 bases in the middle. Looked up from germline, CDR1 is SEHNR and CDR2 is FQNEAQ (reference sequence). The CDR3 has 16 amino acids. The CDR3 loop is CASSLDSPDYNSPLHF. DNA of the CDR3: TGTGCCAGCAGCTTAGATAGCCCGGACTATAATTCACCCCTCCACTTT.

The genes are TRBV4-3 and TRBJ1-1; weak D call: TRBD1 (5 bases). There are 13 residues in the CDR3. The ends were cut back, 4 bases at V and 8 bases at J, with 14 bases in the middle. Germline assignment: CDR1 LGHNA and CDR2 YSLEER. The CDR3 region is CASSPDTEVEAFF. Written as DNA, the CDR3 is TGCGCCAGCAGCCCGGACACCGAAGTGGAAGCTTTCTTT.